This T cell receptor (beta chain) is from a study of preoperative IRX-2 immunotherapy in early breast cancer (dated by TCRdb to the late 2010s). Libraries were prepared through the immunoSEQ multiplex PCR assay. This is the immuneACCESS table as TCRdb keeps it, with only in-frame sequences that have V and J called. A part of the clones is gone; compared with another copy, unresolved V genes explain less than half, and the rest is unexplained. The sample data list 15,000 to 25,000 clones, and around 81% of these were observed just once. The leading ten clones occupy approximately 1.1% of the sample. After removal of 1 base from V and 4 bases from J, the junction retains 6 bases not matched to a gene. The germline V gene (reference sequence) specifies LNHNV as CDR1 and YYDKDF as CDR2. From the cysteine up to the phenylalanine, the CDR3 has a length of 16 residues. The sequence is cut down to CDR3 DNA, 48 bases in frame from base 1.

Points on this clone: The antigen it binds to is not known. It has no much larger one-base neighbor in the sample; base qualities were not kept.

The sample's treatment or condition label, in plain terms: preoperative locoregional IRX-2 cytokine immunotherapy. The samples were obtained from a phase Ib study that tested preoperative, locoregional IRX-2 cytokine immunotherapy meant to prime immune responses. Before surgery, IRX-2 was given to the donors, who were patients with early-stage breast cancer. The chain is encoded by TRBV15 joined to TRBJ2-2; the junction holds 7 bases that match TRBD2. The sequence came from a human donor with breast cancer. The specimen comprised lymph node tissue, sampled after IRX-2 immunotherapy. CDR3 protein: CATSRAGGSVTGELFF. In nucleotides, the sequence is TGTGCCACCAGCAGAGCGGGCGGGAGTGTCACCGGGGAGCTGTTTTTT.